Below, 26 T cell receptor beta chains from the same sample are listed, as sequenced in a study of T-cell memory formation after mild COVID-19. In TCRdb, the 5' RACE reads were re-called with MiXCR into one record per CDR3 protein. Among roughly 340,000 distinct CDR3 sequences, roughly 15% were seen once, and the ten largest hold 20% to 25%. Sequenced sample: PBMCs or a T cell subset sorted from them (not recorded which). The receptor set was obtained from a man younger than 30 who had mild COVID-19 (a few samples of this study predate the infection). Cell type and time point are not known.

At least ten counts were recorded for this clonotype. The chain recombines TRBV5-1 with TRBJ1-4; perhaps TRBD1 as D (5 bases). This CDR3 spans 16 amino acids. The germline CDR1 and CDR2 sequences are SGHRS and YFSETQ. Trimming left V 4 bases short and J 8 bases short, with 21 bases between. The CDR3 bases are TGCGCCAGCAGCCTTCAGCCCGGGACCCCTGCGGAAAAACTGTTTTTT. It specifies CASSLQPGTPAEKLFF.

This chain joins TRBV29-1 and TRBJ2-2; D possibly corresponds to TRBD1 (6 bases). This CDR3 has 13 amino acids. Trimming cost V 6 bases and J 2 bases, with 10 bases left between them. Germline V gives CDR1 SQVTM, CDR2 ANQGSEA. The CDR3 reads CSVMDRNTGELFF. The CDR3 nucleotides are TGCAGCGTAATGGACAGAAACACCGGGGAGCTGTTTTTT.

This clonotype was seen more than once but under ten times. This sequence joins TRBV2 and TRBJ2-7; the D gene is possibly TRBD1 (5 bases). CDR1 and CDR2 (germline): SNHLY, FYNNEI. With 5 bases removed from V and 3 bases from J, the gap between germline ends came to 8 bases. The CDR3 has 12 amino acids. This chain's CDR3 is CASSIRGYEQYF. Written as DNA, the CDR3 is TGTGCCAGCAGTATTAGGGGCTACGAGCAGTACTTC.

This clonotype was detected a few times. The chain carries TRBV4-3 and TRBJ1-1; no clear D. The CDR3 extends over 14 amino acids. With 0 bases removed from V and 11 bases from J, the gap between germline ends came to 16 bases. The V gene's germline CDR1 is LGHNA and CDR2 YSLEER. The CDR3: CASSQEDRSLRAFF. In nucleotides, the CDR3 is TGCGCCAGCAGCCAAGAAGACCGAAGCTTGCGTGCTTTCTTT.

A few counts support this clonotype. The chain has TRBV7-3 and TRBJ2-4, with D unresolved. Between the trimmed V and J ends, which lost 5 bases and 3 bases, there was a span of 8 bases. Per the germline V gene, CDR1 is SGHTA and CDR2 is FQGTGA. The CDR3 extends over 13 amino acids. CDR3 protein: CASSVDIKNIQYF. DNA for the CDR3: TGTGCCAGCAGCGTAGACATCAAAAACATTCAGTACTTC.

The table lists this clonotype with a few counts. The genes are TRBV7-6 and TRBJ2-1; D possibly matches TRBD1 or TRBD2 (5 bases each). Germline assignment: CDR1 SGHVS and CDR2 FNYEAQ. The V end lost 5 bases, the J end lost 9 bases, and 23 bases lay between the germline ends. This CDR3 region has 16 residues. The CDR3 coding sequence is TGTGCCAGCAGCATTACTTACTCGGGGCAGGGTGGTGAGCAGTTCTTC. Amino acids: CASSITYSGQGGEQFF.

V is TRBV6-1 and J is TRBJ2-1, with D possibly TRBD2 on 6 matching bases. Germline V gives CDR1 MNHNS, CDR2 SASEGT. This CDR3 is built from 15 residues. V gave up 2 bases and J gave up 5 bases, with 13 bases separating them. The CDR3 sequence: CASSESSEGDNEQFF. In nucleotides, the CDR3 is TGTGCCAGCAGTGAATCTAGCGAAGGCGACAATGAGCAGTTCTTC.

V gene TRBV6-6 combines with J gene TRBJ1-1, with D maybe TRBD1 (6 bases). Between the trimmed V and J ends, which lost 2 bases and 6 bases, there was a span of 19 bases. The CDR3 loop spans 16 amino acids. CDR1 and CDR2 from the germline V gene are MNHNY and SVGAGI (reference sequence). The CDR3 loop is CASSYTQQGLDPEAFF. The CDR3 nucleotides read TGTGCCAGCAGTTACACACAACAGGGATTAGACCCTGAAGCTTTCTTT.

This clonotype came up a few times. This sequence joins TRBV7-2 and TRBJ2-1; D is possibly TRBD1 (5 bases). V shed 1 base and J shed 13 bases, with 14 bases lying between them. The CDR3 length is 13 residues. The V gene's germline CDR1 is SGHTA and CDR2 FQGNSA. The CDR3 region is CASSLEWGFEQFF. CDR3 nucleotide sequence: TGTGCCAGCAGCTTAGAGTGGGGCTTTGAACAGTTCTTC.

This clonotype appeared many times. J is TRBJ2-1 and V is TRBV11-2; 9 bases line up with TRBD2. The V gene's germline CDR1 is SGHAT and CDR2 FQNNGV. The length of the CDR3 is 18 residues. V lost 2 bases and J lost 2; bases outside the gene matches: 10. CDR3 in DNA: TGTGCCAGCAGCTTAACCGGACTAGCGCCGGGCCCCTACAATGAGCAGTTCTTC. It encodes CASSLTGLAPGPYNEQFF.

This clonotype has just a few counts. CDR3: CASSPGPATYNEQFF. In nucleotides, the CDR3 is TGTGCCAGCAGTCCGGGACCCGCTACCTACAATGAGCAGTTCTTC. The V gene is TRBV7-3, the J gene TRBJ2-1; D could derive from TRBD1 or TRBD2 (5 bases each). The germline gives CDR1 SGHTA, CDR2 FQGTGA. Trimming stripped 6 bases from V and 2 bases from J, with 14 bases between. The CDR3 has 15 residues.

V usage is TRBV27 and J usage is TRBJ1-1, with 7 bases fitting TRBD1. Germline loops: CDR1 MNHEY, CDR2 SMNVEV (reference sequence). The length of the CDR3 is 14 residues. V shed 3 bases, J shed 5 bases, and the junction held 6 bases outside the gene matches. In DNA, the CDR3 is TGTGCCAGCAGTTTCGAGGGGGCTGGTACTGAAGCTTTCTTT. Protein sequence: CASSFEGAGTEAFF.

The J gene is TRBJ2-1, the V gene TRBV7-3; D may be TRBD2 (7 bases). This CDR3 is 13 amino acids long. Germline loops: CDR1 SGHTA, CDR2 FQGTGA. V was shortened by 1 base and J by 9 bases, with 10 bases between the two germline ends. CDR3 sequence reads: CASSLMGGGEQFF. CDR3 sequence (DNA): TGTGCCAGCAGCTTAATGGGAGGGGGTGAGCAGTTCTTC.

In its sample, this clonotype was seen many times. V usage is TRBV5-6 and J usage is TRBJ1-1; no reliable D call. The CDR3 has 15 residues. V lost 2 bases, J lost 1 base, and 12 bases lay in between. The germline gives CDR1 SGHDT, CDR2 YYEEEE. The CDR3 loop is CASSFRYTRNTEAFF. The CDR3 DNA reads TGTGCCAGCAGCTTCCGGTACACTCGGAACACTGAAGCTTTCTTT.

A few counts support this clonotype. This chain connects TRBV4-3 to TRBJ2-3; perhaps TRBD2 as D (6 bases). The germline V gene encodes CDR1 LGHNA and CDR2 YSLEER. CDR3 length: 14 amino acids. V lost 1 base to trimming and J lost 3 bases, with 8 bases between them. Here the CDR3 reads CASSQGLDTDTQYF. The CDR3 DNA reads as TGCGCCAGCAGCCAAGGACTAGATACAGATACGCAGTATTTT.

This clonotype was seen more than once but under ten times. CDR3 DNA: TGTGCCAGCAGAAACCCGCCAAACATTCAGTACTTC. Translation: CASRNPPNIQYF. The chain employs TRBV28 and TRBJ2-4; D ambiguous. CDR3 length: 12 residues. V was shortened by 6 bases and J by 6 bases, with 9 bases between the two germline ends. The V gene's germline CDR1 is MDHEN and CDR2 SYDVKM.

V usage is TRBV20-1 and J usage is TRBJ1-6, with D perhaps matching TRBD1 (5 bases). The CDR3 runs to 15 residues. The V end lost 6 bases, the J end lost 0 bases, and 12 bases lay between the germline ends. From germline, CDR1 is DFQATT and CDR2 SNEGSKA (reference sequence). The CDR3 DNA is TGCAGTGCCAAGGACACGAGCTCCTATAATTCACCCCTCCACTTT. It yields the protein CSAKDTSSYNSPLHF.

The chain employs TRBV6-5 and TRBJ2-3; D is ambiguous. The CDR3 has 14 residues. Trimming left V 5 bases short and J 0 bases short, with 9 bases between. Germline values: CDR1 MNHEY, CDR2 SVGAGI. CDR3 amino acids: CASSRVLSTDTQYF. CDR3 DNA sequence: TGTGCCAGCAGTAGGGTTCTTAGCACAGATACGCAGTATTTT.

This chain uses TRBV7-2 with TRBJ2-1, with D tentatively TRBD2 (5 bases). Trimming cost V 9 bases and J 2 bases, with 14 bases left between them. The CDR3 consists of 14 residues. Germline CDR1 and CDR2: SGHTA and FQGNSA. The CDR3 spells CASLPGYPYNEQFF. CDR3 DNA: TGTGCCAGTCTACCGGGGTATCCCTACAATGAGCAGTTCTTC.

The chain uses TRBV28 and TRBJ2-5; D gene ambiguous. The CDR3 runs to 13 residues. Trimming stripped 1 base from V and 7 bases from J, with 10 bases between. Germline values: CDR1 MDHEN, CDR2 SYDVKM. CDR3 in DNA: TGTGCCAGCAGTTTATTAGGCCCAGGGACCCAGTACTTC. It specifies CASSLLGPGTQYF.

The chain is built from TRBV23-1 and TRBJ1-2; 7 positions match TRBD1. TRBV23-1 is annotated as an ORF whose role is uncertain. The CDR3 is 18 residues long. J lost 1 base, V lost 6 bases, and 17 bases had no gene match. This CDR3 reads CASSHLGTVDHINYGYTF. DNA for the CDR3: TGCGCCAGCAGCCACCTAGGGACAGTAGACCACATTAACTATGGCTACACCTTC.

This clonotype came up many times. The V and J genes are TRBV5-4 and TRBJ1-4; 7 bases agree with TRBD1. The CDR3 has 14 amino acids. V trimming: 4 bases; J trimming: 7 bases; junction bases outside the gene matches: 7. Germline-derived CDR1 and CDR2 are SGHNT and YYREEE (reference sequence). The CDR3 DNA sequence: TGTGCCAGCAGCCGACAGGGAGCGGCTGAAAAACTGTTTTTT. It codes for CASSRQGAAEKLFF.

The chain is built from TRBV4-3 and TRBJ1-2, with TRBD1 as a possible D gene (5 bases). V dropped 1 base and J dropped 6 bases, with 15 bases sitting between them. Germline loops: CDR1 LGHNA, CDR2 YSLEER. This CDR3 region has 15 residues. CDR3 sequence reads: CASSQVTAGSHGYTF. The DNA for the CDR3 is TGCGCCAGCAGCCAAGTGACGGCAGGGAGTCATGGCTACACCTTC.

This clonotype has just a few counts. The J gene is TRBJ1-2, the V gene TRBV2; perhaps TRBD1 as D (6 bases). Per germline, CDR1 SNHLY and CDR2 FYNNEI. CDR3 length: 13 residues. V shed 11 bases and J shed 0 bases, with 13 bases lying between them. This CDR3 reads CAGVDSANYGYTF. The CDR3 DNA reads as TGTGCCGGCGTGGACAGCGCTAACTATGGCTACACCTTC. Together with reference TRBV2 and TRBJ1-2, the CDR3 gives the full variable domain: EPEVTQTPSHQVTQMGQEVILRCVPISNHLYFYWYRQILGQKVEFLVSFYNNEISEKSEIFDDQFSVERPDGSNFTLKIRSTKLEDSAMYFCAGVDSANYGYTFGSGTRLTVV.

The chain couples TRBV9 to TRBJ1-1, with 8 bases aligning to TRBD1. Losses at the gene ends were 2 bases for V and 4 bases for J; bases not matched to a gene: 13. Looked up from germline, CDR1 is SGDLS and CDR2 is YYNGEE. There are 17 residues in the CDR3. CDR3 nucleotide sequence: TGTGCCAGCAGCGTGGGAGAAGGACAGGGAGGAGCCACTGAAGCTTTCTTT. Amino acid sequence: CASSVGEGQGGATEAFF.

A few counts support this clonotype. The chain uses TRBV19 and TRBJ1-5; D perhaps matches TRBD1 (5 bases). CDR3 length: 13 amino acids. The ends were cut back, 7 bases at V and 5 bases at J, with 12 bases in the middle. Germline V gene sequence: CDR1 LNHDA, CDR2 SQIVND (reference sequence). This CDR3 reads CASNRGGDQPQHF. For the CDR3, the DNA is TGTGCCAGTAACCGCGGGGGGGATCAGCCCCAGCATTTT.